This T cell receptor beta chain emerged from a study of blood T cell repertoires in COVID-19. Overall study: COVID-19 samples from acute and convalescent phases originated in the United States, Italy and Spain. T cells, B-cell-depleted T cells, or PBMCs supplied cDNA or gDNA.

The V gene lost 4 bases and the J gene lost 0 bases, with 9 bases spanning the gap. Germline CDR1 WNHNN, CDR2 SYGVQD (reference sequence). This CDR3 is 14 amino acids long. This clone has a handful of counts. Patients in Seattle were enrolled during active infection, then followed longitudinally. The assay was immunoSEQ multiplex PCR, and TCRdb's table has in-frame clones only and misses some. This repertoire shows 200,000 to 300,000 clones, around 88% found once; its top ten account for 6% to 6.5%. The clonotype was recovered from a woman in her twenties or thirties with COVID-19, enrolled during active disease. Sequenced material: peripheral blood. The chain is built from TRBV10-1 and TRBJ1-1; D is unclear. CDR3 nucleotides: TGCGCCAGCAGTGTCGGGGTCTTGAACACTGAAGCTTTCTTT. This sequence encodes CASSVGVLNTEAFF.